This section outlines one TCR beta chain sequence together with its context. Its antigen remains unidentified. This record belongs to a study of cytomegalovirus exposure and HLA in healthy donors. Findings of the study overall: Published work reported that the classifier diagnosed cytomegalovirus status with high specificity and sensitivity. The records held CMV serostatus as the only immune exposure information.

The PCR had 60 Vbeta and 13 Jbeta primers. Assay: immunoSEQ multiplex PCR; the TCRdb copy retains only in-frame clones and omits some. The table lists some 71,000 clones. The length of the CDR3 is 14 residues. J was trimmed by 6 bases and V by 3 bases; bases with no gene match: 3. CDR1 is SGHNT and CDR2 is YYREEE in the germline V gene (reference sequence). The sample taken for sequencing was PBMCs. This TCR was recovered from a woman in her 30s in good health and CMV-seronegative. The chain carries TRBV5-4 and TRBJ2-3; 11 bases match TRBD2. In nucleotides, the CDR3 is TGTGCCAGCAGCTCGACTAGCGGGGTGGATACGCAGTATTTT. This sequence encodes CASSSTSGVDTQYF.